Listed here are 30 T cell receptor beta chains from one sample, sequenced in a study of control samples from healthy donors and cancer patients. Clones were sequenced by immunoSEQ multiplex PCR, and TCRdb holds only the in-frame ones, with some missing. The repertoire holds some 130,000 clones, with around 92% as singletons. Specimen: blood. The source is a woman aged 45-60 years in good health.

V gene TRBV11-2 combines with J gene TRBJ1-2; D remains ambiguous. Germline lookup yields CDR1 SGHAT and CDR2 FQNNGV. The ends were cut back, 1 base at V and 5 bases at J, with 14 bases in the middle. The CDR3 has 15 residues. The CDR3: CASSLVTPSLYGYTF. The DNA for the CDR3 is TGTGCCAGCAGCTTAGTTACTCCGAGTTTGTATGGCTACACCTTC.

V gene TRBV30 combines with J gene TRBJ1-1, with D uncertain. Deletions cut 4 bases from V and 0 bases from J, with 6 bases between. This CDR3 has 12 residues. The V gene's germline CDR1 is GTSNPN and CDR2 SVGIG (reference sequence). This chain's CDR3 is CAWNPMNTEAFF. The CDR3 DNA follows: TGTGCCTGGAACCCGATGAACACTGAAGCTTTCTTT.

The CDR3 DNA reads TGCAGCGTTGTCATGTCTAGCGGAAACACCGGGGAGCTGTTTTTT. Its translation is CSVVMSSGNTGELFF. V gene TRBV29-1 combines with J gene TRBJ2-2; 7 nucleotides match TRBD2. The trim removed 4 bases at V and 2 bases at J, leaving 7 bases unmatched. The CDR3 sequence is 15 residues long. CDR1 is SQVTM, CDR2 ANQGSEA, per germline.

The chain combines TRBV24-1 with TRBJ2-2; 8 bases map to TRBD1. CDR3 length equals 14 residues. Germline CDR1 and CDR2: KGHDR and SFDVKD. V lost 9 bases and J lost 1; bases outside the gene matches: 3. The CDR3 is CATGQGLNTGELFF. CDR3 in DNA: TGTGCCACCGGACAGGGACTGAACACCGGGGAGCTGTTTTTT.

The chain is built from TRBV20-1 and TRBJ1-1; D not resolved. This CDR3 has 11 amino acids. The germline CDR1 and CDR2 sequences are DFQATT and SNEGSKA (reference sequence). Trimming took 6 bases from V and 6 from J, leaving 11 bases between them. The CDR3 is CSAVNNAEAFF. CDR3 coding DNA: TGCAGTGCCGTAAATAATGCTGAAGCTTTCTTT.

This clone has just one count. J is TRBJ2-2 and V is TRBV12-3 or TRBV12-4; D uncertain. V was pared by 9 bases and J by 7 bases, with 9 bases between. The CDR3 is 11 residues long. The CDR3 is CASQYVGELFF. The CDR3 DNA follows: TGTGCCAGTCAGTATGTCGGGGAGCTGTTTTTT.

Of note for this clone: At one of its ends the junction is not consistent with the germline gene, which may arise from a read error. The CDR3 reads CLRGADYGYTF. The CDR3 DNA reads TGCCTTCGGGGGGCCGACTATGGCTACACCTTC. V gene TRBV2 combines with J gene TRBJ1-2, with D maybe TRBD1 (6 bases). Germline assignment: CDR1 SNHLY and CDR2 FYNNEI. CDR3 length: 11 amino acids.

The J gene is TRBJ1-1, the V gene TRBV10-2, with D perhaps matching TRBD1 (6 bases). V was pared by 5 bases and J by 6 bases, with 19 bases between. CDR3 length equals 15 residues. Germline V CDR1 and CDR2: WSHSY, SAAADI. The CDR3, as DNA: TGCGCCAGCAGTCCTCCCCGAGGGGGAAGCGCTGAAGCTTTCTTT. Encoded protein: CASSPPRGGSAEAFF.

This chain links TRBV9 with TRBJ2-7; 14 nucleotides line up with TRBD2. Germline assignment: CDR1 SGDLS and CDR2 YYNGEE. The CDR3 runs 16 residues. Trimming took 3 bases from V and 3 from J; bases not matched to a gene: 5. The CDR3 here is CASSAGGTSGGYEQYF. In nucleotides, the CDR3 is TGTGCCAGCAGCGCGGGAGGGACTAGCGGGGGCTACGAGCAGTACTTC.

This chain uses TRBV9 with TRBJ2-2; TRBD2 is a possible D gene (6 bases). CDR3 length equals 16 residues. Germline values: CDR1 SGDLS, CDR2 YYNGEE. Between the trimmed V and J ends, which lost 2 bases and 5 bases, there was a span of 16 bases. CDR3 coding DNA: TGTGCCAGCAGCGTGGTGACCAGCGGGTTGACCGGGGAGCTGTTTTTT. Translation gives CASSVVTSGLTGELFF.

The chain is built from TRBV5-5 and TRBJ2-2; D is uncertain. The CDR3 length is 16 residues. V shed 0 bases and J shed 6 bases, with 15 bases lying between them. CDR1 and CDR2 from the germline V gene are SGHKS and YYEKEE (reference sequence). CDR3 in DNA: TGTGCCAGCAGCTTGGAGGTCAGGATGGTTTCCGGGGAGCTGTTTTTT. Its translation is CASSLEVRMVSGELFF.

J is TRBJ2-1 and V is TRBV10-3; D is perhaps TRBD2 (6 bases). The CDR3 is 17 residues long. The V end lost 3 bases, the J end lost 1 base, and 16 bases lay between the germline ends. Germline CDR1 and CDR2: ENHRY and SYGVKD. CDR3 loop: CAISDHSGAASYNEQFF. DNA for the CDR3: TGTGCCATCAGTGACCATAGCGGAGCGGCTTCCTACAATGAGCAGTTCTTC.

This clone was seen only once. This rearrangement joins TRBV7-9 to TRBJ2-5; 7 positions agree with TRBD2. The germline gives CDR1 SEHNR, CDR2 FQNEAQ (reference sequence). V shed 0 bases, J shed 14 bases, and the junction held 9 bases outside the gene matches. The CDR3 is made up of 13 amino acids. The CDR3: CASSLAGPGGCYF. The CDR3 region has the DNA TGTGCCAGCAGCTTAGCGGGCCCGGGGGGTTGCTACTTC.

The rearrangement joins TRBV25-1 to TRBJ1-2; the D is unclear. Trimming left V 8 bases short and J 7 bases short, with 11 bases between. The CDR3 is made up of 11 amino acids. Germline-derived CDR1 and CDR2 are MGHDK and SYGVNS. The CDR3 loop is CASSRGGGYTF. The CDR3 DNA is TGTGCCAGCTCGCGGGGTGGTGGCTACACCTTC.

The chain links TRBV6-5 to TRBJ1-2; D might be TRBD1 (6 bases). The germline V and J ends were trimmed by 4 bases and 6 bases, with 21 bases remaining between them. Germline V gives CDR1 MNHEY, CDR2 SVGAGI. The CDR3 length is 16 residues. This CDR3 is CASSSPGGGPEDGYTF. CDR3 bases: TGTGCCAGCAGTTCCCCCGGGGGGGGCCCGGAGGATGGCTACACCTTC.

The J gene is TRBJ1-1, the V gene TRBV5-5; D not resolved. Trimming took 0 bases from V and 2 from J, leaving 8 bases between them. Looked up from germline, CDR1 is SGHKS and CDR2 is YYEKEE (reference sequence). CDR3 length equals 14 residues. The chain's CDR3 is CASSLGPGNTEAFF. The CDR3 coding sequence is TGTGCCAGCAGCTTGGGTCCGGGTAACACTGAAGCTTTCTTT.

The CDR3 here is CASSSDQGGANSPLHF. The CDR3 nucleotides are TGCGCCAGCAGCTCAGATCAGGGAGGTGCGAATTCACCCCTCCACTTT. The rearrangement uses TRBV5-1 and TRBJ1-6, with D possibly TRBD1 on 5 matching bases. V lost 3 bases, J lost 7 bases, and 17 bases lay in between. The CDR3 totals 16 residues. CDR1 SGHRS and CDR2 YFSETQ come from the germline V gene. The whole variable domain, filled in from reference TRBV5-1 and TRBJ1-6, reads KAGVTQTPRYLIKTRGQQVTLSCSPISGHRSVSWYQQTPGQGLQFLFEYFSETQRNKGNFPGRFSGRQFSNSRSEMNVSTLELGDSALYLCASSSDQGGANSPLHFGNGTRLTVT.

The rearrangement links TRBV28 to TRBJ2-1; possible D gene TRBD2, 6 bases. Looked up from germline, CDR1 is MDHEN and CDR2 is SYDVKM. Trimming took 6 bases from V and 0 from J, leaving 15 bases between them. The CDR3 length is 16 residues. The CDR3 is CASRPASVPSYNEQFF. As DNA, the CDR3 is TGTGCCAGCAGGCCAGCTAGCGTACCCTCCTACAATGAGCAGTTCTTC. Full variable domain (outside the CDR3, taken from reference TRBV28 and TRBJ2-1): DVKVTQSSRYLVKRTGEKVFLECVQDMDHENMFWYRQDPGLGLRLIYFSYDVKMKEKGDIPEGYSVSREKKERFSLILESASTNQTSMYLCASRPASVPSYNEQFFGPGTRLTVL.

The rearrangement joins TRBV29-1 to TRBJ1-1; possible D gene TRBD1, 6 bases. Trimming cost V 7 bases and J 6 bases, with 12 bases left between them. The CDR3 contains 11 residues. The germline V gene has CDR1 SQVTM and CDR2 ANQGSEA. The CDR3 coding sequence is TGCAGCGCCCAGGAGGGGGCTGAAGCTTTCTTT. This codes for CSAQEGAEAFF. Together with reference TRBV29-1 and TRBJ1-1, the CDR3 gives the full variable domain: SAVISQKPSRDICQRGTSLTIQCQVDSQVTMMFWYRQQPGQSLTLIATANQGSEATYESGFVIDKFPISRPNLTFSTLTVSNMSPEDSSIYLCSAQEGAEAFFGQGTRLTVV.

The chain uses TRBV3-1 (or the pseudogene TRBV3-2) and TRBJ2-7; no firm D call. Germline CDR1 LGHDT, CDR2 YNNKEL (reference sequence). The CDR3 consists of 14 residues. V was clipped by 3 bases and J by 2 bases, with 11 bases between them. The CDR3 DNA sequence: TGTGCCAGCAGCCACCTCTGGGGTCCCTACGAGCAGTACTTC. Its protein is CASSHLWGPYEQYF.

The rearrangement joins TRBV3-1 (or the pseudogene TRBV3-2) to TRBJ2-1; 10 bases are shared with TRBD2. After removal of 4 bases from V and 7 bases from J, the junction contained 16 bases not matched to a gene. This CDR3 contains 18 residues. Germline V gene data show CDR1 as LGHDT and CDR2 as YNNKEL (reference sequence). The CDR3 DNA follows: TGTGCCAGCAGCCCCGCCTCAGAGACTAGCGGGCGAGGGAATGAGCAGTTCTTC. Translating gives CASSPASETSGRGNEQFF.

This clone is a singleton in its sample. CDR3 bases: TGTGCCAGCAGTTTGCGAGACAGGTACTCTGGAAACACCATATATTTT. The encoded protein is CASSLRDRYSGNTIYF. V is TRBV28 and J is TRBJ1-3; the D gene is possibly TRBD1 (6 bases). V was cut by 3 bases and J by 0 bases, with 12 bases left in between. In germline, CDR1 is MDHEN, CDR2 SYDVKM. CDR3 size: 16 residues.

The gene calls are TRBV27 and TRBJ2-1; D is possibly TRBD1 or TRBD2 (5 bases each). The CDR3 contains 15 residues. V dropped 2 bases and J dropped 8 bases, with 16 bases sitting between them. Per the germline V gene, CDR1 is MNHEY and CDR2 is SMNVEV (reference sequence). The CDR3 coding sequence is TGTGCCAGCAGTTTACGGTTCGCTCTGGGGGATGAGCAGTTCTTC. Its translation is CASSLRFALGDEQFF.

CDR3 DNA sequence: TGCGCCAGCAGTGAGAGCGGGAGTGGCCCAGATACGCAGTATTTT. This codes for CASSESGSGPDTQYF. The genes are TRBV10-1 and TRBJ2-3; 8 nucleotides match TRBD2. This CDR3 spans 15 amino acids. The germline V gene encodes CDR1 WNHNN and CDR2 SYGVQD (reference sequence). V lost 2 bases, J lost 4 bases, and 5 bases stayed unmatched.

The chain has TRBV2 and TRBJ2-1, with a tentative D call TRBD2 (5 bases). Germline V gene sequence: CDR1 SNHLY, CDR2 FYNNEI. The CDR3 length is 13 residues. Trimming removed 6 bases from V and 4 bases from J, with 10 bases in between. CDR3 in DNA: TGTGCCAGCAGGGAGGCATATTACAATGAGCAGTTCTTC. This codes for CASREAYYNEQFF.

The chain uses TRBV18 and TRBJ1-1; 11 bases line up with TRBD1. Per the germline V gene, CDR1 is KGHSH and CDR2 is LQKENI. V dropped 3 bases and J dropped 6; count of bases not matched to a gene: 6. CDR3 length equals 15 residues. The CDR3 loop is CASSPTPGQGAEAFF. CDR3 DNA sequence: TGTGCCAGCTCACCTACGCCGGGACAGGGGGCTGAAGCTTTCTTT.

The chain recombines TRBV10-1 with TRBJ1-2, with unresolved D. CDR3 length equals 13 residues. Germline loops: CDR1 WNHNN, CDR2 SYGVQD (reference sequence). V lost 2 bases and J 2 bases, leaving 6 bases between the germline ends. The CDR3 DNA sequence: TGCGCCAGCAGTGAGACGAGGAACTATGGCTACACCTTC. It yields the protein CASSETRNYGYTF.

This clone was picked up one time. The rearrangement uses TRBV6-1 and TRBJ1-6; 8 nucleotides line up with TRBD1. V lost 4 bases to trimming and J lost 11 bases; unmatched junction nucleotides: 13. The CDR3 is 16 amino acids. Germline loops: CDR1 MNHNS, CDR2 SASEGT. This chain's CDR3 is CASSGFAGQGEAPLHF. In DNA form, the CDR3 reads TGTGCCAGCAGTGGCTTCGCCGGACAGGGAGAGGCACCCCTCCACTTT.

This clone rates as medium-sized. The junction and the germline gene differ at one end; a read error may be behind it. V is TRBV7-7 and J is TRBJ2-5, with 13 bases identical to TRBD2. Germline CDR1 and CDR2: SSHAT and FNYEAQ (reference sequence). The CDR3 sequence is 16 residues long. The CDR3 region has the DNA TGTGCTAGCATCGATACTAGCGGGGGGGCCCGGGAGACCCAGTACTTC. This codes for CASIDTSGGARETQYF.

The chain recombines TRBV5-1 with TRBJ1-1; 10 positions agree with TRBD1. Germline V gives CDR1 SGHRS, CDR2 YFSETQ. The CDR3 runs 15 residues. Trimming removed 5 bases from V and 4 bases from J; junction bases left unmatched: 8. CDR3 DNA sequence: TGCGCCAGCAGAGAATCGGGACAGGGGATCACTGAAGCTTTCTTT. Protein: CASRESGQGITEAFF.